The clone carrying this TCR beta chain was seen more than once but under ten times. The antigen remains undetermined. Each of the CD4+ naive, central memory, regulatory and stem cell-like memory populations was sorted via CD45RO/CCR7/CD25/CD127/CD95/CD27. Trimming took 0 bases from V and 6 from J; bases not matched to a gene: 0. Germline V lookup: CDR1 GTSNPN, CDR2 SVGIG (reference sequence). This CDR3 is 13 amino acids long. Expressed TCRB transcripts were sequenced after all isolated RNA was converted to cDNA. Libraries were prepared by immunoSEQ multiplex PCR; TCRdb keeps only in-frame clonotypes and omits some of them. The table shows around 250,000 clones, with 25% to 35% occurring only once. This record belongs to a study of beta chain features in type 1 diabetes. Whole-study context: When patients were set against healthy donors, age, gender and cell yields were similar.

General study findings and limits: The naive, central memory and Treg TCRB repertoires of patients appeared to be more similar to one another than those of healthy donors. In type 1 diabetes patients, VDJ junctions had fewer insertions; deletions at these junctions were more frequent.

The chain uses TRBV30 and TRBJ2-2; TRBD1 aligns across 8 bases. The sample comprised central memory CD4+ T cells from blood. This receptor was identified in a man aged 25 to 40 in good health. This CDR3 reads CAWSVQGAGELFF. The CDR3 DNA reads as TGTGCCTGGAGTGTACAGGGGGCCGGGGAGCTGTTTTTT.